The T cell receptor (beta chain) under discussion was sequenced for a study of blood T cell repertoires in COVID-19. This clone was seen more than once but under ten times. CDR3 length: 15 residues. V was clipped by 3 bases and J by 4 bases; unmatched bases: 10. The V gene's germline CDR1 is DFQATT and CDR2 SNEGSKA (reference sequence). Sequencing was performed with immunoSEQ multiplex PCR; in TCRdb, only in-frame clones are kept and a portion is missing. The sample yields approximately 160,000 clones, 70% to 80% seen once. This TCR derives from a man aged 55 to 69 with acute or convalescent COVID-19. The V call is TRBV20-1, the J call TRBJ1-1; 8 nucleotides agree with TRBD1. Sequencing was performed on peripheral blood. Written as DNA, the CDR3 is TGCAGTGCTAGTCCCACCGACAGGGGCGTCACTGAAGCTTTCTTT. It encodes CSASPTDRGVTEAFF.